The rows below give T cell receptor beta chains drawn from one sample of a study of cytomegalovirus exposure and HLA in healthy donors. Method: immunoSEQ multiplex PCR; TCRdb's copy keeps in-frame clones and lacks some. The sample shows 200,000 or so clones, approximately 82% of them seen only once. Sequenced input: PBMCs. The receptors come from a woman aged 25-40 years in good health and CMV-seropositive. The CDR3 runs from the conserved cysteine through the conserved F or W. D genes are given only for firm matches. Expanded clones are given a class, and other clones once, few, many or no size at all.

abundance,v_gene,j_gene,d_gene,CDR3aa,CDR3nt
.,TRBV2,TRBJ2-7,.,CASSIDRTPYEQYF,TGTGCCAGCAGTATAGACAGAACCCCTTACGAGCAGTACTTC
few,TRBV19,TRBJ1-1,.,CASSSRGPNTEAFF,TGTGCCAGTAGTTCCAGGGGCCCGAACACTGAAGCTTTCTTT
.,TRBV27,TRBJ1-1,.,CASSSRRTEAFF,TGTGCCAGCAGTTCCCGGCGGACTGAAGCTTTCTTT
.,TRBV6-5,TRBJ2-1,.,CASTDLFNEQFF,TGTGCCAGCACTGACTTGTTCAATGAGCAGTTCTTC
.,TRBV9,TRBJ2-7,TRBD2,CASSVDQREGREQYF,TGTGCCAGCAGCGTAGATCAGCGGGAGGGACGGGAGCAGTACTTC
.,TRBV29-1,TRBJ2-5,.,CSVLQETQYF,TGCAGCGTTCTCCAAGAGACCCAGTACTTC
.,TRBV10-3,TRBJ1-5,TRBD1,CAAGQGANQPQHF,TGTGCCGCGGGACAGGGGGCCAATCAGCCCCAGCATTTT
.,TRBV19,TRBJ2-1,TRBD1,CASQGQGYYNEQFF,TGTGCCAGCCAGGGACAGGGATATTACAATGAGCAGTTCTTC
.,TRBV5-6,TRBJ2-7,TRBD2,CASSLSGRVPYEQYF,TGTGCCAGCAGCTTGAGCGGGAGGGTGCCCTACGAGCAGTACTTC
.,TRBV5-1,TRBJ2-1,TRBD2,CASSLLAGLTYEQFF,TGCGCCAGCAGCCTGTTAGCGGGATTAACGTATGAGCAGTTCTTC
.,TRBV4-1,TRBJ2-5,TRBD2,CASSQKRASGRETQYF,TGCGCCAGCAGCCAAAAGCGGGCTAGCGGGAGGGAGACCCAGTACTTC
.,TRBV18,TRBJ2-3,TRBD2,CASSPSTSGSFPDTQYF,TGTGCCAGCTCACCTTCGACTAGCGGGAGTTTTCCAGATACGCAGTATTTT
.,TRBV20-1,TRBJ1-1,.,CSAGRLTEAFF,TGCAGTGCTGGGAGGCTGACTGAAGCTTTCTTT
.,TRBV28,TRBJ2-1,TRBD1,CASSSGTGGRKNNEQFF,TGTGCCAGCAGTTCCGGGACAGGGGGGCGGAAGAACAATGAGCAGTTCTTC
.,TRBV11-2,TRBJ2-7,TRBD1,CASSLDGTGLFSYEQYF,TGTGCCAGCAGCTTAGACGGGACAGGGTTATTCTCCTACGAGCAGTACTTC
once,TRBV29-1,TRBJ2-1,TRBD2,CSVDGTSGSIEGEQFF,TGCAGCGTTGACGGGACTAGCGGGAGTATCGAAGGAGAGCAGTTCTTC
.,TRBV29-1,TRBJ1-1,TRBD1,CSVEKGTGGNTEAFF,TGCAGCGTTGAAAAAGGGACAGGGGGGAACACTGAAGCTTTCTTT
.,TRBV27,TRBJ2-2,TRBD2,CASSSRTSGGGELFF,TGTGCCAGCAGTTCCCGGACTAGCGGGGGCGGGGAGCTGTTTTTT
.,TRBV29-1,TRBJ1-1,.,CSVEGGLRNTEAFF,TGCAGCGTTGAAGGTGGGCTGAGGAACACTGAAGCTTTCTTT
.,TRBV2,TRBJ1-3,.,CASSDGGSSGNTIYF,TGTGCCAGCAGTGATGGGGGCTCCTCTGGAAACACCATATATTTT
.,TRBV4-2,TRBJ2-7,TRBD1,CASSHPNDRADEQYF,TGTGCCAGCAGCCATCCAAATGACAGGGCAGACGAGCAGTACTTC
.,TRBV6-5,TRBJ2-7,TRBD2,CASARLAGSYEQYF,TGTGCCAGCGCCCGACTAGCGGGGTCCTACGAGCAGTACTTC
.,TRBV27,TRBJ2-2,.,CASSTLLNTGELFF,TGTGCCAGCAGCACCTTACTAAACACCGGGGAGCTGTTTTTT
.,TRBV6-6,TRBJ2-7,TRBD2,CASSYSGLAGAGEQYF,TGTGCCAGCAGTTACTCTGGACTAGCGGGAGCGGGTGAGCAGTACTTC
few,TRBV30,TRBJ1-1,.,CAWSEQGNTEAFF,TGTGCCTGGAGCGAACAGGGTAACACTGAAGCTTTCTTT
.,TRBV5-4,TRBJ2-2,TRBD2,CASRRATSGSSGGELFF,TGTGCCAGCAGGCGAGCGACTAGCGGGAGTTCGGGCGGGGAGCTGTTTTTT
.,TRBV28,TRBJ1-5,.,CAATGTSYQPQHF,TGTGCCGCTACCGGGACATCATATCAGCCCCAGCATTTT
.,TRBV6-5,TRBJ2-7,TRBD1,CASRRDRGRWEQYF,TGTGCCAGCAGACGGGACAGGGGGCGATGGGAGCAGTACTTC
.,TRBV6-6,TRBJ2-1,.,CASSFGSYNEQFF,TGTGCCAGCAGTTTCGGGAGTTACAATGAGCAGTTCTTC
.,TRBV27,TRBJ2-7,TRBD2,CAISETSGGREQYF,TGTGCCATCAGCGAGACTAGCGGGGGAAGGGAGCAGTACTTC
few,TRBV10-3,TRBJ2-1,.,CATTGESYNEQFF,TGTGCCACCACGGGGGAGTCCTACAATGAGCAGTTCTTC
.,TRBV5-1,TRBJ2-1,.,CASSPLYNEQFF,TGCGCCAGCAGCCCCCTCTACAATGAGCAGTTCTTC
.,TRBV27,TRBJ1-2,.,CASSLQLGREDGYTF,TGTGCCAGCAGTTTACAATTGGGCAGGGAAGACGGCTACACCTTC
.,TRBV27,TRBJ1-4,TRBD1,CASSLSRQGLGEKLFF,TGTGCCAGCAGTCTATCCCGACAGGGCCTGGGGGAAAAACTGTTTTTT
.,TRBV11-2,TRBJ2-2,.,CASTPPAAGNTGELFF,TGTGCCAGCACCCCGCCGGCCGCGGGAAACACCGGGGAGCTGTTTTTT
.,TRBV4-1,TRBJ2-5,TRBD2,CASSSMTSGGGETQYF,TGCGCCAGCAGCAGTATGACTAGCGGAGGGGGGGAGACCCAGTACTTC
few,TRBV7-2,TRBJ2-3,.,CASSSSTDTQYF,TGTGCCAGCAGCTCTAGCACAGATACGCAGTATTTT
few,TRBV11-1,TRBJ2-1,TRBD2,CASGSFETSGSNEQFF,TGTGCCAGCGGGTCCTTTGAGACTAGCGGGAGTAATGAGCAGTTCTTC
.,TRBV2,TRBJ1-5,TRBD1,CASSHRGGNQPQHF,TGTGCCAGCAGCCACAGGGGAGGCAATCAGCCCCAGCATTTT
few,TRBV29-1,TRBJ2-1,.,CSVEMTALLSNEQFF,TGCAGCGTGGAAATGACAGCTCTTCTTTCGAATGAGCAGTTCTTC
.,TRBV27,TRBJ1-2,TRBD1,CASSLTGSYGYTF,TGTGCCAGCAGTTTGACAGGGTCCTATGGCTACACCTTC
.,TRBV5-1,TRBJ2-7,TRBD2,CASSLQTSGVAYEQYF,TGCGCCAGCAGCTTGCAGACTAGCGGGGTAGCCTACGAGCAGTACTTC
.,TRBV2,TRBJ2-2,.,CASSLGQNTGELFF,TGTGCCAGCAGCCTAGGACAGAACACCGGGGAGCTGTTTTTT